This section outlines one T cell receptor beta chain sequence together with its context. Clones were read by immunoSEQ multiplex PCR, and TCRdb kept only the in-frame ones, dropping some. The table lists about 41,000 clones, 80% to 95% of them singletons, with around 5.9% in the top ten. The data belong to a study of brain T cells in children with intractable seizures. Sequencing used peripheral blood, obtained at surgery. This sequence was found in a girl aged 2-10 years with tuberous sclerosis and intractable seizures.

Here the CDR3 reads CAISQGATDTQYF. CDR3 nucleotide sequence: TGTGCCATCAGCCAGGGGGCCACAGATACGCAGTATTTT. The chain recombines TRBV10-3 with TRBJ2-3, with 8 bases lining up with TRBD1. The CDR3 is 13 amino acids. Germline V gene lookup returns CDR1 ENHRY and CDR2 SYGVKD. Trimming took 6 bases from V and 2 from J; bases not matched to a gene: 1.